The present T cell receptor (beta chain) was sequenced within a study of response to subunit inactivated influenza vaccine. TCRdb called the RT-PCR reads again in MiXCR, with one record for every CDR3 protein. Among under 800,000 distinct CDR3 sequences listed, over 11% were seen once. This clonotype occurred a few times. The CDR3 totals 13 residues. Deletions cut 4 bases from V and 7 bases from J, with 8 bases between. Germline V gene sequence: CDR1 LGHDT, CDR2 YNNKEL (reference sequence). V gene TRBV3-1 combines with J gene TRBJ1-6, with no clear D. The receptor's source is a man in his fifties who received an inactivated influenza vaccine. The sample in question was PBMCs from blood, obtained 14 to 15 days before vaccination. The CDR3 DNA reads TGTGCCAGCAGCCGAGCAACGAATTCACCCCTCCACTTT. Protein sequence: CASSRATNSPLHF. The variable domain in full, completed from reference TRBV3-1 and TRBJ1-6, reads DTAVSQTPKYLVTQMGNDKSIKCEQNLGHDTMYWYKQDSKKFLKIMFSYNNKELIINETVPNRFSPKSPDKAHLNLHINSLELGDSAVYFCASSRATNSPLHFGNGTRLTVT.